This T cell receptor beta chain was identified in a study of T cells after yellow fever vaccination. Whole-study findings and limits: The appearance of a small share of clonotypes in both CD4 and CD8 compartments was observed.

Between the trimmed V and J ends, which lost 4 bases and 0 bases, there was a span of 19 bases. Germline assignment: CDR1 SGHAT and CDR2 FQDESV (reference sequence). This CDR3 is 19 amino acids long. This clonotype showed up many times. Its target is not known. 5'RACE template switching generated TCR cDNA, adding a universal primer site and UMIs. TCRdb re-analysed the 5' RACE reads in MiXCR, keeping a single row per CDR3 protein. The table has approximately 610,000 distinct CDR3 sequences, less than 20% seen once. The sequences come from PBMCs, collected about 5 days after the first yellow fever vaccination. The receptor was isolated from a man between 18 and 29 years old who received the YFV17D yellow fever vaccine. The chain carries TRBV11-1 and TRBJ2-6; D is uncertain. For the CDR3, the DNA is TGTGCCAGCAGCTCAATAGGGTCGGCCCCTTTCTCTGGGGCCAACGTCCTGACTTTC. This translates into CASSSIGSAPFSGANVLTF. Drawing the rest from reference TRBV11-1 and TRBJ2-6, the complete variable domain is EAEVAQSPRYKITEKSQAVAFWCDPISGHATLYWYRQILGQGPELLVQFQDESVVDDSQLPKDRFSAERLKGVDSTLKIQPAELGDSAMYLCASSSIGSAPFSGANVLTFGAGSRLTVL.